This T cell receptor (beta chain) appears in the sequencing data of a study of blood T cell repertoires in COVID-19. Study background: Sites across the United States, Italy and Spain contributed samples from acute and convalescent COVID-19. PBMCs, B-cell-depleted T cells, or T cells provided the cDNA or gDNA that made up the material.

This CDR3 has 16 amino acids. V was trimmed by 4 bases and J by 5 bases, leaving 22 bases between them. The germline V gene has CDR1 SGHRS and CDR2 YFSETQ. This clone appeared a single time. As handled by the study authors: Researchers report that nucleated cell counts were estimated from reference gene primer amplification. Clones were read by immunoSEQ multiplex PCR, and TCRdb kept only the in-frame ones, dropping some. Clonal size and the V and J genes are those of that table, whereas D and trimming came from the DNA. The repertoire consists of approximately 170,000 clones, with less than 85% occurring once and the leading ten covering around 12%.

Sequencing used peripheral blood. This chain uses TRBV5-1 with TRBJ2-7, with D tentatively TRBD2 (6 bases). The origin of this receptor is a woman aged 50 to 60 with acute or convalescent COVID-19. CDR3 region: CASSMGLLKTPHEQYF. The DNA of the CDR3 is TGCGCCAGCAGCATGGGACTCCTTAAGACCCCCCACGAGCAGTACTTC.